The rows below give T cell receptor beta chains drawn from one sample of a study of blood T cell repertoires in COVID-19. Sequenced by immunoSEQ multiplex PCR; TCRdb stores in-frame clones only, minus some. The sample holds about 39,000 clones; roughly 90% are singletons and the top ten take around 2.4%. Sequencing used peripheral blood. The receptors were sampled from a human donor in a cohort sampled during active COVID-19. Each CDR3 is given with its conserved first and last residue. Each record gives: CDR3 DNA, CDR3 protein, J gene, clone size, D gene, V gene. D genes are given only for firm matches. Not every row has a clone size; where given, it reads once, few, many or a size class.

DNA: TGTGCCAGCAGTGAACAGGGAATCGGCTATGGCTACACCTTC
CDR3: CASSEQGIGYGYTF
J: TRBJ1-2
size: NA
D: NA
V: TRBV27

DNA: TGTGCCAGCAGTGAATACAGGAGCTCCTACAATGAGCAGTTCTTC
CDR3: CASSEYRSSYNEQFF
J: TRBJ2-1
size: NA
D: NA
V: TRBV2

DNA: TGTGCCAGCAGTCTATCGGGCGGGGGCGCCTACGAGCAGTACTTC
CDR3: CASSLSGGGAYEQYF
J: TRBJ2-7
size: NA
D: NA
V: TRBV27

DNA: TGTGCCAGCAGTGAAGGGGACAGGGTGGATCGGCCCCAGCATTTT
CDR3: CASSEGDRVDRPQHF
J: TRBJ1-5
size: NA
D: TRBD1
V: TRBV2

DNA: TGTGCCAGTTGGGAGACAGGGTCGAATCAGCCCCAGCATTTT
CDR3: CASWETGSNQPQHF
J: TRBJ1-5
size: medium-sized
D: TRBD1
V: TRBV19

DNA: TGTGCCAGCAGCTCGACCGGGACAGGCAGCAATGAGCAGTTCTTC
CDR3: CASSSTGTGSNEQFF
J: TRBJ2-1
size: NA
D: TRBD1
V: TRBV7-9

DNA: TGTGCCAGCAGTTTAACTCGGAACTATGGCTACACCTTC
CDR3: CASSLTRNYGYTF
J: TRBJ1-2
size: NA
D: NA
V: TRBV6-4

DNA: TGTGCCAGCAGCCAACTCGGACTAGCGGGGAATCTCGCGAAGCAGTACTTC
CDR3: CASSQLGLAGNLAKQYF
J: TRBJ2-7
size: NA
D: TRBD2
V: TRBV2

DNA: TGTGCCAGCAGCTTAGTCCAGCGGGGAAGCACCGGGGAGCTGTTTTTT
CDR3: CASSLVQRGSTGELFF
J: TRBJ2-2
size: once
D: TRBD2
V: TRBV7-9

DNA: TGTGCTAGCAGCTTAGGTGGCGGGGGCCAGGGGACCCAGTACTTC
CDR3: CASSLGGGGQGTQYF
J: TRBJ2-5
size: NA
D: NA
V: TRBV7-7

DNA: TGTGCCAGCATCCAAACCCGGACAGGGTATGGCTACACCTTC
CDR3: CASIQTRTGYGYTF
J: TRBJ1-2
size: NA
D: TRBD1
V: TRBV7-8

DNA: TGTGCCAGCAGTTACGGTCAGGGGGCTGGCTATGGCTACACCTTC
CDR3: CASSYGQGAGYGYTF
J: TRBJ1-2
size: NA
D: TRBD1
V: TRBV6-5

DNA: TGTGCCAGCAGCCCCTGGGACACCGATAATTCACCCCTCCACTTT
CDR3: CASSPWDTDNSPLHF
J: TRBJ1-6
size: NA
D: NA
V: TRBV7-9

DNA: TGTGCCATCAGCCAACTAGGCACAGATACGCAGTATTTT
CDR3: CAISQLGTDTQYF
J: TRBJ2-3
size: NA
D: NA
V: TRBV10-3

DNA: TGCGCCAGCAGCCTCCCACTAGCGGGGGGGCTTAATGAGCAGTTCTTC
CDR3: CASSLPLAGGLNEQFF
J: TRBJ2-1
size: NA
D: TRBD2
V: TRBV5-1

DNA: TGTGCCAGCTCGTCCCAGAACAATGAGCAGTTCTTC
CDR3: CASSSQNNEQFF
J: TRBJ2-1
size: NA
D: NA
V: TRBV18

DNA: TGTGCCGGCGCCGCGGGGGTTGGCTATGGCTACACCTTC
CDR3: CAGAAGVGYGYTF
J: TRBJ1-2
size: NA
D: NA
V: TRBV5-5

DNA: TGTGCCAGCAGTTATCGGGACAGGGGGCATTATGGCTACACCTTC
CDR3: CASSYRDRGHYGYTF
J: TRBJ1-2
size: few
D: TRBD1
V: TRBV6-5

DNA: TGTGCCAGCAGTGACAGGGTCGGCGGGGGTGAGCAGTTCTTC
CDR3: CASSDRVGGGEQFF
J: TRBJ2-1
size: NA
D: TRBD2
V: TRBV2

DNA: TGTGCCAGCAGCCCCACGGACAGGGTGGATGGCTACACCTTC
CDR3: CASSPTDRVDGYTF
J: TRBJ1-2
size: NA
D: TRBD1
V: TRBV14

DNA: TGTGCCAGCAGTTTACTAGCGGGGGGCCGAAAGCAGTTCTTC
CDR3: CASSLLAGGRKQFF
J: TRBJ2-1
size: NA
D: TRBD2
V: TRBV27

DNA: TGTGCCAGCAGCTTTTGGGGACAGGGAAATCGCAATGAGCAGTTCTTC
CDR3: CASSFWGQGNRNEQFF
J: TRBJ2-1
size: NA
D: TRBD1
V: TRBV7-9

DNA: TGCGCCAGCGCCGCGACTAGCGGAAACAATGAGCAGTTCTTC
CDR3: CASAATSGNNEQFF
J: TRBJ2-1
size: NA
D: TRBD2
V: TRBV5-1

DNA: TGTGCCAGCAGCCCTGCACAGGGCCCCTACAATGAGCAGTTCTTC
CDR3: CASSPAQGPYNEQFF
J: TRBJ2-1
size: NA
D: NA
V: TRBV7-6

DNA: TGTGCCAGCAAGGCGGGGTGGACCGGGGAGCTGTTTTTT
CDR3: CASKAGWTGELFF
J: TRBJ2-2
size: once
D: NA
V: TRBV2

DNA: TGTGCCAGCAGCTTGGCCGGGGGGATCTCTGGAAACACCATATATTTT
CDR3: CASSLAGGISGNTIYF
J: TRBJ1-3
size: NA
D: NA
V: TRBV5-4

DNA: TGTGCCACAACTAGCGGGAGCACAGATACGCAGTATTTT
CDR3: CATTSGSTDTQYF
J: TRBJ2-3
size: NA
D: TRBD2
V: TRBV19

DNA: TGTGCCAGTATCCGAGGGAACGGGGAGCTGTTTTTT
CDR3: CASIRGNGELFF
J: TRBJ2-2
size: NA
D: NA
V: TRBV6-5

DNA: TGCGCCAGCAGCTTCGGGACTACCTTCCAGTCGGACCAGTACTTC
CDR3: CASSFGTTFQSDQYF
J: TRBJ2-5
size: NA
D: TRBD2
V: TRBV5-1